This T cell receptor (beta chain) was recorded in a study of PD-L1 blockade in urothelial cancer (dated by TCRdb to about 2017). Study-wide context: Therapy was started around 2014 for all patients, and atezolizumab 1,200 mg was administered intravenously every 3 weeks. An exploratory multi-omic analysis was conducted of the somatic, immune and clinical correlates of response to PD-L1 blockade with atezolizumab in urothelial cancer. Nine or ten patients reached durable clinical benefit, while some 21 patients did not. About 90% of the roughly 29 patients were identified as males with urothelial cancer of bladder origin, and a prior smoking history was reported by 18 of 29 patients. In the same patients, whole exome sequencing and RNA sequencing of pretreatment tumors were performed in addition to TCR sequencing. An ECOG performance status of 0 or 1 was recorded for the patients, and 0 to 3 prior chemotherapy regimens had been received by the patients. Durable clinical benefit was defined as a progression-free survival longer than 6 months, and TCR features were additionally tested against progression-free survival and overall survival. Pretreatment tumor samples, along with matched peripheral blood collected serially before and after atezolizumab treatment, underwent TCR sequencing. Pretreatment blood TCR-seq was available for under 35 patients, at least one posttreatment blood collection was obtained for about 25 patients, and tumor TCR-seq was available for about 25 patients. Blood samples were analyzed at two time points: 3 weeks after treatment start (second dose) and 6 weeks after treatment start. Blood samples gave median yields of approximately 130,000 T cells and more than 80,000 unique TCRs, along with a median clonality of about 0.084.

According to the germline V gene, CDR1 reads SGHVS and CDR2 reads FQNEAQ. Taken from cysteine to phenylalanine, the CDR3 has 15 residues. The retained sequence is limited to the CDR3, 45 bases, with the frame set at the first base. Cut back by 1 base and 3 bases, the V and J ends lie 10 bases apart. Synthetic TCR analog templates were spiked into each PCR to estimate absolute template abundance from read counts. TCRbeta CDR3 regions were amplified from genomic DNA with bias-controlled V and J gene primers using the immunoSEQ assay. Sequencing of rearranged TCRbeta segments was done at approximately 20X coverage. The authors' pipeline ran thus. Sequencing errors were corrected by clustering and CDR3s were annotated against IMGT to assign V, D and J genes. Downstream analyses used only productive TCRbeta rearrangements, leaving out any out-of-frame or stop-codon sequences. To compute clonality, Shannon entropy was normalized by the log of the number of unique productive sequences and then subtracted from one. Fisher's exact test with Benjamini-Hochberg correction, at a threshold of adjusted p below 0.01, was used to find clones that differed between time points or between blood and tumor. TCRdb provides this immuneACCESS table in a form limited to in-frame rearrangements. Some clones are lacking; in checked studies, under half of them reflect an unresolved V gene, and why the rest are absent is not known. V and J calls and clone size are those listed in that table; D and trimming were worked out from the DNA. Here the sample has about 120,000 clones; roughly 91% occur a single time. The ten largest clonotypes hold about 1.8% of the sample.

Broad study findings and their caveats: Improved progression-free and overall survival was associated with having pretreatment peripheral blood TCR clonality below the median. Patients with durable benefit showed greater expansion of tumor-associated TCR clones in peripheral blood 3 weeks after starting treatment (n ≈ 22, p = 0.022). Small sample size (n of about 30) and many exploratory analyses mean the results are intended to be hypothesis-generating.

The meaning of the sample's time point label: peripheral blood 6 weeks after treatment start. The cohort comprised around 30 patients with locally advanced or metastatic urothelial carcinoma treated at Memorial Sloan Kettering on a trial protocol. Peripheral blood mononuclear cells were collected pretreatment and during treatment, with between 1 and 8 total time points per patient. The Qiagen DNeasy Blood extraction kit was used to purify genomic DNA from total PBMCs and from tumor samples. Collected pretreatment and during treatment, PBMCs were isolated and stored as previously described. Notes on this clone: What antigen it recognizes has not been identified. Nothing much larger sits one base from this clone, and base qualities are not available.

Sequences were derived from PBMCs, sampled around atezolizumab (anti-PD-L1) treatment. The rearranged segments are TRBV7-8 and TRBJ1-5; no confident D gene assignment can be made. This clonotype originated in a man aged 55 to 70 with urothelial cancer. CDR3 protein: CASSLVGGNNQPQHF. The DNA is as follows: TGTGCCAGCAGCTTAGTAGGCGGAAACAATCAGCCCCAGCATTTT.